This is a list of T cell receptor beta chains from one sample in a study of blood T cell repertoires in COVID-19. Measured with immunoSEQ multiplex PCR; TCRdb has only the in-frame clones, and not every one. The sample carries about 170,000 clones, approximately 83% recorded once. Sequencing was performed on peripheral blood. The receptor source for this set is an elderly woman with active or convalescent COVID-19. The CDR3 runs from the conserved cysteine through the conserved F or W. Each record gives: clone size, J gene, V gene, D gene, CDR3 protein, CDR3 DNA. The D gene is left open where the match is weak. Expanded clones get a size class; other rows say once, few or many, or leave the size out.

NA	TRBJ1-2	TRBV28	TRBD1	CASSQTGNYGYTF	TGTGCCAGCAGTCAGACAGGGAACTATGGCTACACCTTC
NA	TRBJ1-2	TRBV19	TRBD1	CASSSLQGQGALGYTF	TGTGCCAGTAGTTCTCTGCAGGGACAGGGGGCGCTTGGCTACACCTTC
NA	TRBJ1-4	TRBV14	TRBD1	CASSPYSGQDYEKLFF	TGTGCCAGCAGCCCTTACTCCGGACAGGACTATGAAAAACTGTTTTTT
NA	TRBJ1-3	TRBV3-1/TRBV3-2	NA	CASSPMTAAGNTIYF	TGTGCCAGCAGCCCCATGACAGCCGCTGGAAACACCATATATTTT
NA	TRBJ2-6	TRBV3-1/TRBV3-2	TRBD2	CASSPPSGVGPGANVLTF	TGTGCCAGCAGCCCTCCCAGCGGGGTCGGTCCTGGGGCCAACGTCCTGACTTTC
NA	TRBJ1-4	TRBV18	TRBD1	CASSPIGTGDLMKLFF	TGTGCCAGCTCCCCTATCGGGACAGGGGACTTGATGAAACTGTTTTTT
NA	TRBJ2-2	TRBV7-2	NA	CASNSAPGELFF	TGTGCCAGCAACTCTGCCCCCGGGGAGCTGTTTTTT
NA	TRBJ2-1	TRBV7-2	NA	CASSLARILNEQFF	TGTGCCAGCAGCTTAGCGCGGATCCTCAATGAGCAGTTCTTC
NA	TRBJ1-2	TRBV28	TRBD1	CASSLTGKGYTF	TGTGCCAGCAGCCTGACAGGGAAGGGCTACACCTTC
NA	TRBJ2-3	TRBV2	NA	CASSEDSSSTDTQYF	TGTGCCAGCAGTGAGGACTCCTCTAGCACAGATACGCAGTATTTT
NA	TRBJ2-1	TRBV19	TRBD2	CASSIVDGSSGGVYNEQFF	TGTGCCAGTAGTATAGTTGACGGGTCTAGCGGGGGAGTGTACAATGAGCAGTTCTTC
NA	TRBJ1-1	TRBV18	NA	CASSQSEAEAFF	TGTGCCAGCTCACAAAGTGAGGCTGAAGCTTTCTTT
NA	TRBJ1-4	TRBV6-5	TRBD1	CASSFGQGGGEKLFF	TGTGCCAGCAGTTTCGGACAGGGGGGTGGAGAAAAACTGTTTTTT
once	TRBJ1-4	TRBV7-2	TRBD1	CASRRQGGSNEKLFF	TGTGCCAGCAGGAGACAGGGAGGTTCTAATGAAAAACTGTTTTTT
NA	TRBJ2-4	TRBV6-2/TRBV6-3	TRBD1	CASSSGQGMNIQYF	TGTGCCAGCAGCTCGGGACAGGGTATGAACATTCAGTACTTC
NA	TRBJ2-3	TRBV4-1	NA	CASSRLSTVAADTQYF	TGCGCCAGCAGCCGACTATCGACTGTAGCCGCAGATACGCAGTATTTT
NA	TRBJ2-3	TRBV27	TRBD1	CASRPEGTGLRTQYF	TGTGCCAGCAGGCCAGAGGGGACAGGGCTTCGTACGCAGTATTTT
few	TRBJ2-5	TRBV9	TRBD1	CASSAQGQKETQYF	TGTGCCAGCAGCGCGCAGGGACAGAAAGAGACCCAGTACTTC
NA	TRBJ2-5	TRBV7-8	NA	CASSPTGLRGRETQYF	TGTGCCAGCAGCCCAACGGGACTCCGAGGTCGAGAGACCCAGTACTTC
NA	TRBJ1-2	TRBV6-6	NA	CASTGGVGGGYTF	TGTGCCAGCACCGGCGGGGTTGGCGGAGGCTACACCTTC
NA	TRBJ1-1	TRBV19	TRBD1	CASSRSGQLNTEAFF	TGTGCCAGTAGTAGATCGGGACAGCTGAACACTGAAGCTTTCTTT
NA	TRBJ1-2	TRBV12-5	TRBD1	CASGPLDRDANYGYTF	TGTGCTAGTGGCCCCCTGGACAGGGACGCAAACTATGGCTACACCTTC
NA	TRBJ2-7	TRBV10-2	NA	CASIRGAGYEQYF	TGCGCCAGCATCCGGGGTGCTGGCTACGAGCAGTACTTC
NA	TRBJ1-2	TRBV2	TRBD1	CASSEQGEYGYTF	TGTGCCAGCAGTGAACAGGGGGAGTATGGCTACACCTTC
many	TRBJ2-7	TRBV18	TRBD1	CASSPRTGVDEQYF	TGTGCCAGCTCACCCCGAACAGGGGTGGACGAGCAGTACTTC
NA	TRBJ1-1	TRBV6-1	NA	CASSEDVRGSTEAFF	TGTGCCAGCAGTGAGGATGTAAGGGGGAGCACTGAAGCTTTCTTT
NA	TRBJ1-2	TRBV2	NA	CASRSGGEGGYTF	TGTGCCAGCCGGTCCGGGGGGGAGGGTGGCTACACCTTC
few	TRBJ1-2	TRBV29-1	NA	CSVEPDSYGYTF	TGCAGCGTTGAGCCGGACAGCTATGGCTACACCTTC
once	TRBJ2-2	TRBV19	NA	CASTRTTNTGELFF	TGTGCCAGTACTAGGACTACTAACACCGGGGAGCTGTTTTTT
NA	TRBJ1-1	TRBV3-1/TRBV3-2	TRBD1	CASSQLTGGSTEAFF	TGTGCCAGCAGCCAGCTGACAGGGGGATCGACTGAAGCTTTCTTT
NA	TRBJ1-2	TRBV27	TRBD1	CASSPTAGQGTNYGYTF	TGTGCCAGCAGTCCGACGGCAGGACAGGGGACGAACTATGGCTACACCTTC